This TCR beta chain came from a study of spatial heterogeneity in lung cancer. On the study more broadly: Raw reads contained each unique TCR and UMI combination more than ten times on average.

Via MiXCR, TCRdb re-called the 5' RACE reads, giving one row per CDR3 protein. The data show about 7,000 distinct CDR3 sequences, less than 15% seen once. This clonotype showed up many times. Antigen unknown. Because the library targeted alpha chains, this beta chain is an off-target read whose size means little. The V and J ends lost 1 base and 8 bases respectively, with 10 bases between them. The CDR3 contains 13 residues. The germline gives CDR1 MGHRA, CDR2 YSYEKL. Documented time point: sample taken at primary tumor resection. The donor group consisted of around 77 patients who had untreated, early-stage non-small cell lung cancer. Study conclusions and caveats: Expanded intratumoral alpha and beta TCR counts tracked tumor mutation counts.

The TCR comes from a male donor with early-stage non-small cell lung cancer. Sequencing used lung tumor tissue, obtained at surgery. This rearrangement joins TRBV4-1 to TRBJ2-3; D gene unclear. The CDR3 loop is CASSQVFRATQYF. The CDR3, as DNA: TGCGCCAGCAGCCAAGTCTTCCGTGCTACGCAGTATTTT.